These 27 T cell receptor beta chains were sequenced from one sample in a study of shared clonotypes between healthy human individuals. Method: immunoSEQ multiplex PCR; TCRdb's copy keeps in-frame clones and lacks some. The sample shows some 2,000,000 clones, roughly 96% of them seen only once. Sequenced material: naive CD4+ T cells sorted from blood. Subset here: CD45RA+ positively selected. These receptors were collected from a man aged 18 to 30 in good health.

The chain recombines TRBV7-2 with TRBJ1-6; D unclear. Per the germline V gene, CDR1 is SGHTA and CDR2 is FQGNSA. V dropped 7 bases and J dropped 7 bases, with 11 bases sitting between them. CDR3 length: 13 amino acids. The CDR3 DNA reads TGTGCCAGCAAGAATGACCCGAATTCACCCCTCCACTTT. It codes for CASKNDPNSPLHF. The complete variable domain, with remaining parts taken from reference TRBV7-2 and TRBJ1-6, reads GAGVSQSPSNKVTEKGKDVELRCDPISGHTALYWYRQSLGQGLEFLIYFQGNSAPDKSGLPSDRFSAERTGGSVSTLTIQRTQQEDSAVYLCASKNDPNSPLHFGNGTRLTVT.

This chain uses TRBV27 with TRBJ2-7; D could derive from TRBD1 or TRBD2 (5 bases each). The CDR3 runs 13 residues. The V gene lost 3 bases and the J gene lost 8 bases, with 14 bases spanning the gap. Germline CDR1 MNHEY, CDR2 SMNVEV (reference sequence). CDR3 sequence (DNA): TGTGCCAGCAGTTTCCGGGACCTTAGGAAGCAGTACTTC. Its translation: CASSFRDLRKQYF.

CDR3 in DNA: TGTGCCAGTAGTATTGCTGGGACAGGGGGCGATTCACCCCTCCACTTT. The encoded protein is CASSIAGTGGDSPLHF. The V and J genes are TRBV19 and TRBJ1-6; 12 bases fit TRBD1. J gave up 8 bases and V 3 bases, and 5 bases lay outside the gene matches. CDR3 length: 16 residues. Germline loops: CDR1 LNHDA, CDR2 SQIVND (reference sequence).

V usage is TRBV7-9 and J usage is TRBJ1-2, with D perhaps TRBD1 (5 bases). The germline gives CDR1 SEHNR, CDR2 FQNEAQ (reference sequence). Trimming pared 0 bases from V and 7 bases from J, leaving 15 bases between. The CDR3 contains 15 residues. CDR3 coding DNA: TGTGCCAGCAGCTTAGCAGGGTTAGCAGGGATTGGCTACACCTTC. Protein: CASSLAGLAGIGYTF.

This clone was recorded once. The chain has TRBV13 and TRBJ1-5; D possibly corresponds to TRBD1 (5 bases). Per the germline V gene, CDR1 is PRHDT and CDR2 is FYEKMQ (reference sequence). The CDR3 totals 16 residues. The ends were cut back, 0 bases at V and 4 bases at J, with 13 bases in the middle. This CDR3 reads CASSLGGQGGNQPQHF. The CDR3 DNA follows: TGTGCCAGCAGCTTAGGGGGTCAGGGCGGTAATCAGCCCCAGCATTTT.

The CDR3 here is CASSLPSVEQFF. CDR3 coding DNA: TGTGCCAGCAGCTTACCTAGCGTTGAGCAGTTCTTC. This sequence joins TRBV21-1 and TRBJ2-1; the table's D call TRBD2 went unverified against the DNA. TRBV21-1 represents a pseudogene. CDR3 length equals 12 residues.

CDR3 coding DNA: TGCGCCAGCAGCACTAGCGGGAGGGCCCTCACTGCCTACGAGCAGTACTTC. This codes for CASSTSGRALTAYEQYF. This chain links TRBV5-1 with TRBJ2-7, with TRBD2 matching 13 bases. The V gene end was trimmed by 4 bases and the J gene end by 2 bases; junction bases not matched to a gene: 9. CDR1 is SGHRS and CDR2 is YFSETQ in the germline V gene. CDR3 length: 17 amino acids.

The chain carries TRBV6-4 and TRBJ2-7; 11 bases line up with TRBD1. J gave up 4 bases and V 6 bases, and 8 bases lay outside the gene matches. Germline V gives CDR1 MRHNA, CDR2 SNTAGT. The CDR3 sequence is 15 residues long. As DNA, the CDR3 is TGTGCCAGCAGCCTCGGACAGGGGGCAACATACGAGCAGTACTTC. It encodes CASSLGQGATYEQYF.

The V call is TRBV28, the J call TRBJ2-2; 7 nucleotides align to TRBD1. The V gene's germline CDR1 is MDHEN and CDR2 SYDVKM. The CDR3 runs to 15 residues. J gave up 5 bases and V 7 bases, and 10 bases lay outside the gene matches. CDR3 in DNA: TGTGCCAGCACCACGACAGGGACGATGACCGGGGAGCTGTTTTTT. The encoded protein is CASTTTGTMTGELFF.

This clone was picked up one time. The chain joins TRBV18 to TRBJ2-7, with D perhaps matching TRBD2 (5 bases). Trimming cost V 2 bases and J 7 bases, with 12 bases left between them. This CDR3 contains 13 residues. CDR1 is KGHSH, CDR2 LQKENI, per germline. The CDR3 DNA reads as TGTGCCAGCTCACCAGCCGGGATTTTGGAGCAGTACTTC. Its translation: CASSPAGILEQYF.

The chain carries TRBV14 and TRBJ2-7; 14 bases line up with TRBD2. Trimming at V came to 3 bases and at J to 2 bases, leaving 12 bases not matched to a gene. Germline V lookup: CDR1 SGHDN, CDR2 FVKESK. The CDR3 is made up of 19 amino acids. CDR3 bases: TGTGCCAGCAGCCAGACCTTCATGGGACTAGCGGGAGACGCCTACGAGCAGTACTTC. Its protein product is CASSQTFMGLAGDAYEQYF.

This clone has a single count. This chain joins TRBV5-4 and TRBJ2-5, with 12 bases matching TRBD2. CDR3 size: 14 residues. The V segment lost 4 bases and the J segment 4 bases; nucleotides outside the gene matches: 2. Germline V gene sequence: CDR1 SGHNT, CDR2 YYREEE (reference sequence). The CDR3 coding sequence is TGTGCCAGCAGCGTGGGACTAGCGGGAGAGACCCAGTACTTC. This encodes CASSVGLAGETQYF.

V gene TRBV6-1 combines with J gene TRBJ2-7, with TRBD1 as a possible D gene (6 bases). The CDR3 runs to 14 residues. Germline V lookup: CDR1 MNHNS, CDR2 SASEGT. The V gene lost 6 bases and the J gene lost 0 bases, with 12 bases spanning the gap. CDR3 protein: CASSRRDNSYEQYF. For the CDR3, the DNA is TGTGCCAGCAGCCGCAGGGACAACTCCTACGAGCAGTACTTC.

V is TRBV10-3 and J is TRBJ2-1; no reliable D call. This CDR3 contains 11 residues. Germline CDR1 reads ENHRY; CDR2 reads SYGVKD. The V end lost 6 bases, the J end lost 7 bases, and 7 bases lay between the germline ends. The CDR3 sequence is CAISERNEQFF. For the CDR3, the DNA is TGTGCCATCAGCGAAAGGAATGAGCAGTTCTTC.

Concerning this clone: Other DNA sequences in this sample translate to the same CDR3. The CDR3 spells CASSLAGETQYF. The CDR3 region has the DNA TGTGCCAGCAGCTTGGCGGGTGAGACCCAGTACTTC. The chain joins TRBV5-4 to TRBJ2-5; D gene unclear. The germline gives CDR1 SGHNT, CDR2 YYREEE (reference sequence). This CDR3 spans 12 amino acids. Trimming removed 0 bases at V and 5 bases at J, with 5 bases between. The whole variable domain, filled in from reference TRBV5-4 and TRBJ2-5, reads ETGVTQSPTHLIKTRGQQVTLRCSSQSGHNTVSWYQQALGQGPQFIFQYYREEENGRGNFPPRFSGLQFPNYSSELNVNALELDDSALYLCASSLAGETQYFGPGTRLLVL.

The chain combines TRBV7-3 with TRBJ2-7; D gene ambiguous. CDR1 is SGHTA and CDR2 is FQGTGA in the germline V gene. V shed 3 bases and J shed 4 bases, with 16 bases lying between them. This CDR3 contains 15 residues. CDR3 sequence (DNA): TGTGCCAGCAGCTTGACGAGCCAAGGTCCATACGAGCAGTACTTC. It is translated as CASSLTSQGPYEQYF.

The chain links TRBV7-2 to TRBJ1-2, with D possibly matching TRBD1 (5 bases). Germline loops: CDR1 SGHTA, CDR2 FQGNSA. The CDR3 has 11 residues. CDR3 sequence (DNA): TGTATCTCAGGGCGGGGGAGCGGCTACACCTTC. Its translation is CISGRGSGYTF.

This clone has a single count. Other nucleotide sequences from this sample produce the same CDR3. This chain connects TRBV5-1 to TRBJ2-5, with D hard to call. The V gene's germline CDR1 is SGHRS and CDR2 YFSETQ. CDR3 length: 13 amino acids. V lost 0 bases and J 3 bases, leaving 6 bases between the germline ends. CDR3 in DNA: TGCGCCAGCAGCTTGGCGTCAGAAGAGACCCAGTACTTC. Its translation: CASSLASEETQYF.

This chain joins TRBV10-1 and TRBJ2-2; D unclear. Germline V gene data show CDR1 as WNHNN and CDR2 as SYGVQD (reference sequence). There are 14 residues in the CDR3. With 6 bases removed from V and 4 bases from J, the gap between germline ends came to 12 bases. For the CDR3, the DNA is TGCGCCAGCAGCGGAACCAAGGGCACCGGGGAGCTGTTTTTT. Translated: CASSGTKGTGELFF.

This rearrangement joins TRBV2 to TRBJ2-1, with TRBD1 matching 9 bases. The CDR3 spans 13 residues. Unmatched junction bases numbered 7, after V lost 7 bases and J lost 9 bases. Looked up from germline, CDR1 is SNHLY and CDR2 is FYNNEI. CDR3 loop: CASILQGAGEQFF. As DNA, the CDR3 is TGTGCCAGCATATTACAGGGGGCCGGTGAGCAGTTCTTC.

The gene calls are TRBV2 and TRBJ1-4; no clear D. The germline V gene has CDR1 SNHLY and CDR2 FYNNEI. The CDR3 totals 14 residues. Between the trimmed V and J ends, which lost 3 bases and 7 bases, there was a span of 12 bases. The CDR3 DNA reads TGTGCCAGCAGTGATGGGGTGTACGGTGAAAAACTGTTTTTT. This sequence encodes CASSDGVYGEKLFF.

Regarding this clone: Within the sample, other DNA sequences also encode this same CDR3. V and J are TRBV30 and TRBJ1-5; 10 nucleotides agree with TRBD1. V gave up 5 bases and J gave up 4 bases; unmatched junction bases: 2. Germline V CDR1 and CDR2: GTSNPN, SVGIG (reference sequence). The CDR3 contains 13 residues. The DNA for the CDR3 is TGTGCCTGGGGACAGGGGGGGAATCAGCCCCAGCATTTT. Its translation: CAWGQGGNQPQHF.

For the CDR3, the DNA is TGTGCCAGCTCACCACCGTTAGGATTGAACTACGAGCAGTACTTC. Translation: CASSPPLGLNYEQYF. V gene TRBV18 combines with J gene TRBJ2-7; D is unresolved. Germline loops: CDR1 KGHSH, CDR2 LQKENI. V was trimmed by 0 bases and J by 3 bases, leaving 12 bases between them. The CDR3 has 15 amino acids.

Here the CDR3 DNA reads TGTGCCAGCAGCAAAGGGGGACGGCCCCAAGAGACCCAGTACTTC. It is translated as CASSKGGRPQETQYF. The J gene is TRBJ2-5, the V gene TRBV21-1. TRBV21-1 is termed a pseudogene. The CDR3 contains 15 residues.

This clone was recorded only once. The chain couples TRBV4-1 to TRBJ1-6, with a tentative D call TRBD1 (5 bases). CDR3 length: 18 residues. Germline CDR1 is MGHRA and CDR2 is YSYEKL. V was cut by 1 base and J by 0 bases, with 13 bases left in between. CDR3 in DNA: TGCGCCAGCAGCCAAGGGGAGCCAGGGAGCTCCTATAATTCACCCCTCCACTTT. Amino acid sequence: CASSQGEPGSSYNSPLHF.

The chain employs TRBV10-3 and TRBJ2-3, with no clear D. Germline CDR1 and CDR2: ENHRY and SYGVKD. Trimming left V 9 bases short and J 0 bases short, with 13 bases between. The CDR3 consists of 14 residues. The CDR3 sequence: CAMTYDASTDTQYF. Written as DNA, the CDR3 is TGTGCCATGACCTATGACGCGAGCACAGATACGCAGTATTTT.

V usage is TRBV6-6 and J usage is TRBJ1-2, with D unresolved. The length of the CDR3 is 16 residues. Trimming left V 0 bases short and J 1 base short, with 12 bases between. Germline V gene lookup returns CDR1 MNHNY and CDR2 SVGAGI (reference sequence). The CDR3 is CASSYSRLENNYGYTF. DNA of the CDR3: TGTGCCAGCAGTTACTCGAGGCTGGAGAATAACTATGGCTACACCTTC.